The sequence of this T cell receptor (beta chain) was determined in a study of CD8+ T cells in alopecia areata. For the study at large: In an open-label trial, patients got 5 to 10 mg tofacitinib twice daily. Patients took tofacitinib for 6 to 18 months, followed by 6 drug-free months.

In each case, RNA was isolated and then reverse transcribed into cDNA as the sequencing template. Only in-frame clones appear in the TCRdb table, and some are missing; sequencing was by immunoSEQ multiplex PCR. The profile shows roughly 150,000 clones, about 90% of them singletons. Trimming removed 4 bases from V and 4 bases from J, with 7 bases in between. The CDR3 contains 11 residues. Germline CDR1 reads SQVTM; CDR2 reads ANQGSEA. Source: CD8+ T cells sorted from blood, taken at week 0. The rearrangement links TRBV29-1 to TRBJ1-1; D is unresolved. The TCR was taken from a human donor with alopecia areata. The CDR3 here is CSVGVSTEAFF. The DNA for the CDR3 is TGCAGCGTTGGGGTTAGCACTGAAGCTTTCTTT.